What follows are 21 T cell receptor beta chains derived from one specimen sequenced in a study of response to subunit inactivated influenza vaccine. One entry per CDR3 protein results from TCRdb running MiXCR on the RT-PCR reads. In the table there are fewer than 800,000 distinct CDR3 sequences, approximately 14% of which are singletons. The sample was PBMCs from blood, taken roughly 12 days after vaccination. These receptors originate from a man between 45 and 60 years old who received an inactivated influenza vaccine.

The chain uses TRBV12-3 or TRBV12-4 and TRBJ2-7, with a possible D match to TRBD2 (5 bases). The V gene lost 5 bases and the J gene lost 7 bases, with 15 bases spanning the gap. CDR3 length: 13 residues. CDR3 coding DNA: TGTGCCAGCAGTCTCCCTGGCGGGCAAGAGCAGTACTTC. Translated: CASSLPGGQEQYF.

The chain carries TRBV10-3 and TRBJ2-1, with D possibly being TRBD2 (6 bases). Trimming cost V 0 bases and J 3 bases, with 12 bases left between them. CDR1 is ENHRY, CDR2 SYGVKD, per germline. The CDR3 is made up of 16 amino acids. CDR3 nucleotide sequence: TGTGCCATCAGTGAGTCGGTGGCTAGCGACTACAATGAGCAGTTCTTC. It codes for CAISESVASDYNEQFF.

V is TRBV5-6 and J is TRBJ2-4, with 7 nucleotides matching TRBD1. Trimming took 2 bases from V and 10 from J; bases not matched to a gene: 6. CDR3 length equals 13 residues. Germline CDR1 and CDR2: SGHDT and YYEEEE. The CDR3 DNA follows: TGTGCCAGCAGCTTCGGGCAGACAGGGATTCAGTACTTC. It is translated as CASSFGQTGIQYF.

This clonotype was detected a few times. The chain has TRBV3-1 and TRBJ2-4; the D gene is possibly TRBD2 (5 bases). The CDR3 covers 15 residues. CDR1 is LGHDT and CDR2 is YNNKEL in the germline V gene (reference sequence). With 1 base removed from V and 3 bases from J, the gap between germline ends came to 10 bases. The CDR3 protein is CASSQGRGNKNIQYF. As DNA, the CDR3 is TGTGCCAGCAGCCAAGGACGGGGAAACAAAAACATTCAGTACTTC.

In this sample, this clonotype turned up once. No conserved phenylalanine or tryptophan ends this CDR3, so it is likely a read error. This rearrangement joins TRBV18 to TRBJ2-7; D ambiguous. V lost 3 bases, J lost 0 bases, and 9 bases lay in between. There are 14 residues in the CDR3. Germline V lookup: CDR1 KGHSH, CDR2 LQKENI. The CDR3 region is CASSPVQTSYEQYL. The CDR3 region has the DNA TGTGCCAGCTCACCTGTACAGACCTCCTACGAGCAGTACCTC.

This clonotype was picked up a small number of times. CDR3 sequence (DNA): TGTGCCAGCAGTTATGGGACTAGCGGGAACAATGAGCAGTTCTTC. Its translation is CASSYGTSGNNEQFF. The V call is TRBV7-3, the J call TRBJ2-1; 13 bases are shared with TRBD2. This CDR3 region has 15 residues. V was pared by 6 bases and J by 5 bases, with 4 bases of the junction left unmatched. Germline CDR1 is SGHTA and CDR2 is FQGTGA.

This clonotype was recorded many times. This chain joins TRBV20-1 and TRBJ2-7; 11 bases match TRBD2. V trimming: 3 bases; J trimming: 3 bases; junction bases outside the gene matches: 4. The CDR3 is made up of 14 amino acids. Germline loops: CDR1 DFQATT, CDR2 SNEGSKA (reference sequence). The DNA for the CDR3 is TGCAGTGCTAGGGGGCTAGCGGGAGGCTACGAGCAGTACTTC. It yields the protein CSARGLAGGYEQYF.

The V call is TRBV20-1, the J call TRBJ1-1; tentatively, D is TRBD1 (5 bases). The CDR3 contains 12 residues. V was clipped by 6 bases and J by 5 bases, with 13 bases between them. Germline V lookup: CDR1 DFQATT, CDR2 SNEGSKA (reference sequence). The CDR3 DNA sequence: TGCAGTGCAGAAGGGGATGGTACTGAAGCTTTCTTT. The encoded protein is CSAEGDGTEAFF.

The rearrangement uses TRBV4-3 and TRBJ2-7, with 10 bases lining up with TRBD1. CDR1 and CDR2 from the germline V gene are LGHNA and YSLEER. The CDR3 sequence is 14 residues long. The ends lost 8 bases at V and 6 bases at J; junction bases unmatched: 10. For the CDR3, the DNA is TGCGCCAGCTCCCCCGACAGGGGGCGCGGCGAGCAGTACTTC. Amino acid sequence: CASSPDRGRGEQYF.

There are many counts of this clonotype. The gene calls are TRBV7-3 and TRBJ1-1; D call uncertain. This CDR3 has 13 residues. CDR1 and CDR2 from the germline V gene are SGHTA and FQGTGA. With 2 bases removed from V and 4 bases from J, the gap between germline ends came to 8 bases. This CDR3 reads CASSLGWGTEAFF. The CDR3 nucleotides read TGTGCCAGCAGCTTAGGGTGGGGCACTGAAGCTTTCTTT.

The chain carries TRBV15 and TRBJ2-3, with 9 bases that match TRBD2. CDR1 is LNHNV, CDR2 YYDKDF, per germline (reference sequence). This CDR3 has 17 amino acids. The junction had 10 bases not matched to a gene; V was cut back by 4 bases and J by 2 bases. This chain's CDR3 is CATSKLAGAYITDTQYF. In nucleotides, the CDR3 is TGTGCCACCAGCAAGTTAGCGGGAGCCTATATCACAGATACGCAGTATTTT.

This clonotype came up a few times. The chain is built from TRBV11-1 and TRBJ2-6; D is unclear. The CDR3 has 13 residues. Trimming left V 8 bases short and J 0 bases short, with 5 bases between. Looked up from germline, CDR1 is SGHAT and CDR2 is FQDESV (reference sequence). The CDR3 nucleotides are TGTGCCAGCGGAATCTCTGGGGCCAACGTCCTGACTTTC. This gives the protein CASGISGANVLTF.

The chain joins TRBV9 to TRBJ2-1, with TRBD1 matching 8 bases. From germline, CDR1 is SGDLS and CDR2 YYNGEE. With V trimmed by 3 bases and J by 0 bases, 2 bases remained unmatched. The CDR3 loop spans 15 amino acids. The CDR3 region has the DNA TGTGCCAGCAGCGGACAGGGGACCTCCTACAATGAGCAGTTCTTC. Amino acids: CASSGQGTSYNEQFF.

The chain uses TRBV20-1 and TRBJ1-4; the D is unclear. Trimming shortened V by 2 bases and J by 7 bases, and 14 bases separated the two germline ends. There are 14 residues in the CDR3. Germline V gives CDR1 DFQATT, CDR2 SNEGSKA (reference sequence). The CDR3 nucleotides read TGCAGTGCTAGACCCGGTGGATCTGGTGAAAAACTGTTTTTT. It encodes CSARPGGSGEKLFF.

Ten or more counts support this clonotype. This CDR3 reads CASSQPFADTQYF. CDR3 coding DNA: TGCGCCAGCAGCCAGCCCTTTGCAGATACGCAGTATTTT. The V and J genes are TRBV4-1 and TRBJ2-3; D gene unclear. The CDR3 is 13 amino acids. Between the trimmed V and J ends, which lost 3 bases and 4 bases, there was a span of 8 bases. Germline CDR1 is MGHRA and CDR2 is YSYEKL.

This clonotype was picked up many times. This rearrangement joins TRBV29-1 to TRBJ2-1; no definite D call. CDR1 is SQVTM, CDR2 ANQGSEA, per germline. V lost 6 bases, J lost 4 bases, and 7 bases lay in between. This CDR3 contains 11 residues. The CDR3 reads CSVSIYNEQFF. CDR3 coding DNA: TGCAGCGTCTCAATATACAATGAGCAGTTCTTC.

This clonotype was seen repeatedly, ten times or more. The genes are TRBV3-1 and TRBJ2-3; D not resolved. V lost 5 bases to trimming and J lost 4 bases, with 4 bases between them. The CDR3 loop spans 11 amino acids. CDR1 is LGHDT and CDR2 is YNNKEL in the germline V gene (reference sequence). CDR3 residues: CASSAADTQYF. In DNA form, the CDR3 reads TGTGCCAGCAGCGCAGCAGATACGCAGTATTTT.

This rearrangement joins TRBV11-2 to TRBJ2-7, with a weak D call TRBD2 (6 bases). V shed 3 bases and J shed 3 bases, with 18 bases lying between them. Germline CDR1 and CDR2: SGHAT and FQNNGV. This CDR3 has 16 residues. The CDR3 coding sequence is TGTGCCAGCAGCTTTCATCCGGGGAGTAGCGGCTACGAGCAGTACTTC. This codes for CASSFHPGSSGYEQYF.

This clonotype appeared a few times. This sequence joins TRBV20-1 and TRBJ2-1, with no clear D. Trimming removed 3 bases from V and 6 bases from J, with 15 bases in between. From germline, CDR1 is DFQATT and CDR2 SNEGSKA (reference sequence). CDR3 length: 14 residues. DNA of the CDR3: TGCAGTGCTAGGGACCCTAAGTACCGCAATGAGCAGTTCTTC. Residues: CSARDPKYRNEQFF.

This clonotype appeared a few times. The V gene is TRBV5-1, the J gene TRBJ2-7, with 8 bases that match TRBD2. Germline CDR1 and CDR2: SGHRS and YFSETQ. V trimming: 0 bases; J trimming: 3 bases; junction bases outside the gene matches: 5. This CDR3 has 15 residues. Written as DNA, the CDR3 is TGCGCCAGCAGCTTGGAAGCGGGAGCTATCTACGAGCAGTACTTC. Protein sequence: CASSLEAGAIYEQYF.

This clonotype was counted ten times or more. Written as DNA, the CDR3 is TGTGCCAGCAGCCTCATCGGGGGCAACACAGATACGCAGTATTTT. Translated, it gives CASSLIGGNTDTQYF. The chain has TRBV11-2 and TRBJ2-3; TRBD1 or TRBD2 may be the D gene (6 bases each). Germline assignment: CDR1 SGHAT and CDR2 FQNNGV. The germline V and J ends were trimmed by 5 bases and 2 bases, with 14 bases remaining between them. The CDR3 has 15 residues.